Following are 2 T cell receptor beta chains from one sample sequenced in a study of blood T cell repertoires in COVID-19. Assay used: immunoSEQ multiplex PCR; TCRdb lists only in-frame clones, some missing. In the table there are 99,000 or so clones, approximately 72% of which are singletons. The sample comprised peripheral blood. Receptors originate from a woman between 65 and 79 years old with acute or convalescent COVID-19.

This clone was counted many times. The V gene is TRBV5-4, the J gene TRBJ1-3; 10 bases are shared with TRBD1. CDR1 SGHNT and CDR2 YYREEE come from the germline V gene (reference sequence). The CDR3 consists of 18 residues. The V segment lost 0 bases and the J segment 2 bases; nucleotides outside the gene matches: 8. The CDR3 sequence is CASSLGPTGGMAGNTIYF. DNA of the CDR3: TGTGCCAGCAGCTTGGGCCCGACAGGGGGCATGGCTGGAAACACCATATATTTT. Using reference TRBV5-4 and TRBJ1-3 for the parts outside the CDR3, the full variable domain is ETGVTQSPTHLIKTRGQQVTLRCSSQSGHNTVSWYQQALGQGPQFIFQYYREEENGRGNFPPRFSGLQFPNYSSELNVNALELDDSALYLCASSLGPTGGMAGNTIYFGEGSWLTVV.

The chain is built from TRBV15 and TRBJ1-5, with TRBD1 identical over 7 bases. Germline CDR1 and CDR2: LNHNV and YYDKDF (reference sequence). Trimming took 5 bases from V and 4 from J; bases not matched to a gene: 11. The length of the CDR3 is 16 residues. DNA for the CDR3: TGTGCCACCAGCCGAAGACAGGGTGTTAGAAATCAGCCCCAGCATTTT. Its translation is CATSRRQGVRNQPQHF.